The rows below give T cell receptor beta chains drawn from one sample of a study of shared clonotypes between healthy human individuals. Produced via immunoSEQ multiplex PCR; TCRdb's table is partial and in-frame only. The repertoire holds 300,000 to 350,000 clones, with more than 60% as singletons. Sequenced material: memory CD4+ T cells sorted from blood. All receptors come from a man in his thirties or forties in good health. Both conserved end residues are part of each CDR3. D genes are given only for firm matches. Clone size is shown for a subset of rows, as once, few, many or a class of expanded clone.

TRBV15,.,.,TRBJ2-5,TGTGCCACCAGCAGGGAAGGGCCCCGCGCGGGGGAGACCCAGTACTTC,CATSREGPRAGETQYF
TRBV27,few,TRBD1,TRBJ1-1,TGTGCCAGCAGCAAGACAGGGTATACTGAAGCTTTCTTT,CASSKTGYTEAFF
TRBV7-8,.,.,TRBJ1-3,TGTGCCAGCAGCTTAGGAGAGGGGTTCGGAAACACCATATATTTT,CASSLGEGFGNTIYF
TRBV10-3,.,.,TRBJ2-7,TGTGCCATCAGTGAGTCGTGGGCCCAGGTCGACGAGCAGTACTTC,CAISESWAQVDEQYF
TRBV5-4,.,.,TRBJ2-7,TGTGCCAGCAGCTTGGCCTCCGACTACGAGCAGTACTTC,CASSLASDYEQYF
TRBV7-8,.,TRBD1,TRBJ1-4,TGTGCCAGCAGTCCTCGACAGGGGCGCACAACTAATGAAAAACTGTTTTTT,CASSPRQGRTTNEKLFF
TRBV14,.,.,TRBJ2-7,TGTGCCAGCAGAACCGGGGGCTCGTACGAGCAGTACTTC,CASRTGGSYEQYF
TRBV2,few,TRBD2,TRBJ2-2,TGTGCCAGCAGTGAGTCTAGCGGGAGCACCGGGGAGCTGTTTTTT,CASSESSGSTGELFF
TRBV10-3,.,TRBD2,TRBJ2-2,TGTGCCATATATACTAGCGGGAGAAGCGGGGAGCTGTTTTTT,CAIYTSGRSGELFF
TRBV4-3,once,TRBD2,TRBJ2-1,TGCGCCAGCAGCCAAGATGCGGGAGGATCCAATGAGCAGTTCTTC,CASSQDAGGSNEQFF
TRBV12-5,few,.,TRBJ2-1,TGTGCTAGTGGTTTGGAAGGCAGGGTAAACAATGAGCAGTTCTTC,CASGLEGRVNNEQFF
TRBV11-2,.,TRBD1,TRBJ2-3,TGTGCCAGCAGCTTAGGACAGGGAAGCACAGATACGCAGTATTTT,CASSLGQGSTDTQYF
TRBV5-1,.,TRBD1,TRBJ2-1,TGCGCCAGCAGCTTGGCCCCGGGACAGGGAGTAAATGAGCAGTTCTTC,CASSLAPGQGVNEQFF
TRBV6-5,.,.,TRBJ1-2,TGTGCCAGCAGTTCGGGAGGGAGGTACACCTTC,CASSSGGRYTF
TRBV7-2,.,TRBD2,TRBJ2-1,TGTGCCAGCAGCTTAGGGGCTAGCGGTTCTTACAATGAGCAGTTCTTC,CASSLGASGSYNEQFF
TRBV7-6,.,.,TRBJ2-2,TGTGCCAGCAGCCCAATCGGGACAGGCGGGACTAGCCCCGGGGAGCTGTTTTTT,CASSPIGTGGTSPGELFF
TRBV2,.,.,TRBJ2-5,TGTGCCAGCAGTGAGGACTTTTCTGAGACCCAGTACTTC,CASSEDFSETQYF
TRBV21-1,.,.,TRBJ2-1,TGTGCCAGCAGCAAAGACGCACTAGCGGGCGAGTTCCATGAGCAGTTCTTC,CASSKDALAGEFHEQFF
TRBV4-3,.,.,TRBJ2-1,TGCGCCAGCAGCCACTACAATGAGCAGTTCTTC,CASSHYNEQFF
TRBV5-6,many,.,TRBJ1-1,TGTGCCAGCAGCTTGGGGTATTTGAACACTGAAGCTTTCTTT,CASSLGYLNTEAFF
TRBV6-5,.,.,TRBJ2-7,TGTGCCAGCAGCAAGTCGGGGCGCGAGCAGTACTTC,CASSKSGREQYF
TRBV9,.,TRBD2,TRBJ2-5,TGTGCCAGCAGCGTAGGACCTAGCGGGAGGCAGTACTTC,CASSVGPSGRQYF
TRBV18,.,TRBD2,TRBJ2-7,TGTGCCAGCTCACCAACGTGGGAGGGAAGCGAGCAGTACTTC,CASSPTWEGSEQYF
TRBV25-1,.,TRBD2,TRBJ2-7,TGTGCCAGCACTGCTCTAGCGGGTATCTCCGAGCAGTACTTC,CASTALAGISEQYF
TRBV19,.,.,TRBJ1-5,TGTGCCAGTACTCCGAGGGGTAATGGCAATCAGCCCCAGCATTTT,CASTPRGNGNQPQHF
TRBV15,.,.,TRBJ2-5,TGTGCCACCAGCAGAGATTCGGAGACCCAGTACTTC,CATSRDSETQYF
TRBV2,.,TRBD2,TRBJ2-1,TGTGCCAGCAGTGTGGAAGCGGGAGGGGGAAATGAGCAGTTCTTC,CASSVEAGGGNEQFF
TRBV7-3,few,TRBD1,TRBJ2-1,TGTGCCAGCAGCCAACAGGGGGCATCGTACAATGAGCAGTTCTTC,CASSQQGASYNEQFF
TRBV5-1,.,.,TRBJ2-2,TGCGCCAGCAGCTTGGTGGGATTCACCGGGGAGCTGTTTTTT,CASSLVGFTGELFF
TRBV11-1,.,.,TRBJ2-1,TGTGCCAGCAGCTTAGACACTATGCACAATGAGCAGTTCTTC,CASSLDTMHNEQFF
TRBV7-2,.,.,TRBJ2-1,TGTGCCAGCAGCTCGCAGTCAACTTCCTACAATGAGCAGTTCTTC,CASSSQSTSYNEQFF
TRBV10-3,.,.,TRBJ1-2,TGTGCCATCAGTGAGGTCAGGGGCCATAGCTACACCTTC,CAISEVRGHSYTF
TRBV6-5,once,TRBD1,TRBJ2-1,TGTGCCAGCAGTCCCGGGACAGGTGCCCTGGATGAGCAGTTCTTC,CASSPGTGALDEQFF
TRBV18,.,TRBD1,TRBJ2-7,TGTGCCAGCTCACCACCGACAGGGAAATACGAGCAGTACTTC,CASSPPTGKYEQYF
TRBV7-2,.,TRBD2,TRBJ2-3,TGTGCCAGCGGCCGGAATAGCGGGAGGGGAGATACGCAGTATTTT,CASGRNSGRGDTQYF
TRBV15,few,TRBD2,TRBJ2-5,TGTGCCACCAGCGCCGGACTAGAGCAAGAGACCCAGTACTTC,CATSAGLEQETQYF
TRBV7-8,many,.,TRBJ2-3,TGTGCCAGCAGCCTCCTCGGCTGGAGCCAAGGGAACACAGATACGCAGTATTTT,CASSLLGWSQGNTDTQYF
TRBV9,.,.,TRBJ2-1,TGTGCCAGCAGCCCCCTAGGCCTTAGCTCCTACAATGAGCAGTTCTTC,CASSPLGLSSYNEQFF
TRBV18,once,.,TRBJ2-5,TGTGCCAGCTCACCACCGAGTCAGGGAGAGACCCAGTACTTC,CASSPPSQGETQYF
TRBV6-5,.,.,TRBJ1-1,TGTGCCAGCAGTTACTCGCTGGGGAACACTGAAGCTTTCTTT,CASSYSLGNTEAFF
TRBV5-1,.,.,TRBJ1-4,TGCGCCAGCAGGGCCTGGGCCAGGGGTGAAAAACTGTTTTTT,CASRAWARGEKLFF
TRBV30,once,TRBD2,TRBJ2-1,TGTGCCTGGAGTAATTCTGGGCTAGCGGGAGGGCCGTGGTTCTTC,CAWSNSGLAGGPWFF
TRBV27,.,.,TRBJ1-2,TGTGCCAGCAGTCCCACAGGCATAGGTCCCTATGGCTACACCTTC,CASSPTGIGPYGYTF
TRBV28,.,.,TRBJ2-7,TGTGCCAGCAGTTTCCCGGGAGCGCCCTATGTCGGCGAGCAGTACTTC,CASSFPGAPYVGEQYF
TRBV4-2,.,.,TRBJ2-4,TGTGCCAGCAGCCAAGAAGGGGCCAAAAACATTCAGTACTTC,CASSQEGAKNIQYF
TRBV2,.,TRBD1,TRBJ1-3,TGTGCCAGCAGTGGACAGGGGTTCGGAAACACCATATATTTT,CASSGQGFGNTIYF
TRBV5-1,few,TRBD2,TRBJ2-1,TGCGCCAGCAGCCTATTGACTAGCGGGGACTCCTACAATGAGCAGTTCTTC,CASSLLTSGDSYNEQFF
TRBV30,.,TRBD2,TRBJ2-3,TGTGCCTTTAGCGGGAGGGCCAGAGATACGCAGTATTTT,CAFSGRARDTQYF
TRBV7-3,.,.,TRBJ1-1,TGTGCCAGCAGCTTCGTGAGGGTGTTAAACACTGAAGCTTTCTTT,CASSFVRVLNTEAFF
TRBV2,few,TRBD2,TRBJ2-7,TGTGCCAGCAGTGAAACCCCGTCCCTAGCGGGAGGAGCGGGCGAGCAGTACTTC,CASSETPSLAGGAGEQYF
TRBV7-6,.,TRBD2,TRBJ2-3,TGTGCCAGCAGCTTAGGCGGGGGGAGAACCTTTATAGATACGCAGTATTTT,CASSLGGGRTFIDTQYF
TRBV7-9,.,TRBD2,TRBJ2-1,TGTGCCAGCAGCTTATATCTAGCGGGAGGTGGGAGGAATGAGCAGTTCTTC,CASSLYLAGGGRNEQFF